What follows describes a single T cell receptor beta chain. Its antigen is still unknown. Deletions cut 4 bases from V and 5 bases from J, with 9 bases between. Per germline, CDR1 MGHRA and CDR2 YSYEKL. The CDR3 loop spans 13 amino acids. The sample belongs to a study of CD8+ T cells in alopecia areata. Study-level information: It was 6 to 18 months of tofacitinib, and then there were 6 months off drug. Notes on the study in general: Many expanded lesional clones persisted during tofacitinib (in both scalp and blood). The study found higher clonality in lesional than normal scalp, especially in alopecia totalis/universalis.

Isolated RNA was reverse transcribed into cDNA used as the sequencing template. Assay: immunoSEQ multiplex PCR; the TCRdb copy retains only in-frame clones and omits some. Here the sample spans around 140,000 clones, 86% being singletons. The treatment here: oral pan-JAK inhibitor, 5-10 mg twice daily. The chain uses TRBV4-1 and TRBJ2-1, with D perhaps matching TRBD1 (6 bases). The sample consisted of CD8+ T cells sorted from blood, taken at week 4, from a patient treated with tofacitinib. This clonotype was sampled from a human donor with alopecia areata. CDR3 loop: CASSLGQDNEQFF. The CDR3 coding sequence is TGCGCCAGCAGCCTGGGACAAGACAATGAGCAGTTCTTC.